These 5 T cell receptor beta chains originate from one sample sequenced in a study of cytomegalovirus exposure and HLA in healthy donors (dated by TCRdb to about 2017). The method behind the library was the immunoSEQ multiplex PCR assay. Sourced from immuneACCESS, this table was stored by TCRdb with only in-frame sequences that have V and J called. A share of the clones is absent; for the studies checked, an unresolved V gene accounts for under half, and the remainder has no known explanation. The sample has about 360,000 clones on record, 70% to 90% of them singletons. In total, the top ten clones hold approximately 0.8% of the sample. The sequenced sample consisted of PBMCs. The receptors derive from a woman between 18 and 29 years old in good health and CMV-seronegative.

The V and J genes are TRBV14 and TRBJ1-3; D is possibly TRBD1 (5 bases). The germline V and J ends were trimmed by 0 bases and 3 bases, with 18 bases remaining between them. Germline loops: CDR1 SGHDN, CDR2 FVKESK. The CDR3 totals 18 residues. CDR3 DNA sequence: TGTGCCAGCAGCCAAGATCCCTTCGGGGGGTTAGGTGGAAACACCATATATTTT. Translated, it gives CASSQDPFGGLGGNTIYF.

The V gene is TRBV29-1, the J gene TRBJ1-2; D is perhaps TRBD1 (6 bases). The V end was cut by 6 bases, the J end by 0 bases, with 14 bases between. CDR1 and CDR2 from the germline V gene are SQVTM and ANQGSEA. The CDR3 loop spans 14 amino acids. The CDR3 here is CSVAPDRSNYGYTF. In DNA form, the CDR3 reads TGCAGCGTAGCACCCGACAGGTCTAACTATGGCTACACCTTC.

The genes are TRBV28 and TRBJ2-1; D might be TRBD2 (5 bases). Trimming left V 2 bases short and J 6 bases short, with 11 bases between. In germline, CDR1 is MDHEN, CDR2 SYDVKM. There are 14 residues in the CDR3. The chain's CDR3 is CASSLLRESNEQFF. The CDR3 nucleotides read TGTGCCAGCAGTTTACTCCGGGAATCCAATGAGCAGTTCTTC.

The chain carries TRBV6-4 and TRBJ2-7; D is possibly TRBD2 (5 bases). The CDR3 length is 13 residues. V was pared by 5 bases and J by 4 bases, with 12 bases between. The germline V gene has CDR1 MRHNA and CDR2 SNTAGT. CDR3 sequence reads: CASSSRGGYEQYF. In nucleotides, the CDR3 is TGTGCCAGCAGTTCACGGGGTGGTTACGAGCAGTACTTC.

This clone was seen once. The identical CDR3 is also encoded by other nucleotide sequences in the sample. V and J are TRBV18 and TRBJ2-1; TRBD2 agrees at 10 bases. Trimming took 4 bases from V and 5 from J; bases not matched to a gene: 2. This CDR3 has 14 amino acids. Germline V gene sequence: CDR1 KGHSH, CDR2 LQKENI. The CDR3 loop is CASSRGLADNEQFF. The CDR3 coding sequence is TGTGCCAGCTCACGAGGACTAGCGGACAATGAGCAGTTCTTC.